A selection of T cell receptor beta chains follows, all from one sample in a study of cytomegalovirus exposure and HLA in healthy donors. The table came from immunoSEQ multiplex PCR; TCRdb's copy has only in-frame clones and leaves some out. The sample has some 85,000 clones; 78% are singletons. Sequenced input: PBMCs. These receptors were obtained from a woman in her thirties or forties in good health and CMV-seropositive. The CDR3 runs from the conserved cysteine through the conserved F or W. D genes are given only for firm matches. Expanded clones get a size class; other rows say once, few or many, or leave the size out.

length: 16
V: TRBV25-1
size: NA
J: TRBJ1-3
D: NA
DNA: TGTGCCAGCAGTGACCTATCAGGAAACTCTGGAAACACCATATATTTT
CDR3: CASSDLSGNSGNTIYF

length: 12
V: TRBV5-1
size: NA
J: TRBJ2-5
D: NA
DNA: TGCGCCAGCAGCTCCCAGTCGGAGACCCAGTACTTC
CDR3: CASSSQSETQYF

length: 16
V: TRBV5-5
size: NA
J: TRBJ1-1
D: NA
DNA: TGTGCCAGCAGCTTGTTAGGAGGCAGATTGAACACTGAAGCTTTCTTT
CDR3: CASSLLGGRLNTEAFF

length: 15
V: TRBV6-5
size: NA
J: TRBJ1-5
D: NA
DNA: TGTGCCAGCAGTCGCGGGTCTGGGAGCAATCAGCCCCAGCATTTT
CDR3: CASSRGSGSNQPQHF

length: 15
V: TRBV7-9
size: few
J: TRBJ2-3
D: TRBD2
DNA: TGTGCCAGCAGTACTCTAGCGGGACACCAAGATACGCAGTATTTT
CDR3: CASSTLAGHQDTQYF

length: 16
V: TRBV15
size: NA
J: TRBJ2-6
D: NA
DNA: TGTGCCACCAGCAGAAACACAGGGACTGGGGCCAACGTCCTGACTTTC
CDR3: CATSRNTGTGANVLTF

length: 13
V: TRBV5-1
size: NA
J: TRBJ2-7
D: NA
DNA: TGCGCCAGCAGCCCCTTAACAAGATACGAGCAGTACTTC
CDR3: CASSPLTRYEQYF

length: 14
V: TRBV5-6
size: once
J: TRBJ2-7
D: NA
DNA: TGTGCCAGCAGCTTGACGAATAGTGACAGAGAGCAGTACTTC
CDR3: CASSLTNSDREQYF

length: 13
V: TRBV6-1
size: NA
J: TRBJ1-5
D: TRBD1
DNA: TGTGCCGCGACAGGGGTGTACAATCAGCCCCAGCATTTT
CDR3: CAATGVYNQPQHF

length: 16
V: TRBV19
size: NA
J: TRBJ2-2
D: NA
DNA: TGTGCCAGTAGTGAAGCAGGGGGCGCGGGGGCCGGGGAGCTGTTTTTT
CDR3: CASSEAGGAGAGELFF

length: 16
V: TRBV29-1
size: once
J: TRBJ2-1
D: TRBD2
DNA: TGCAGCGCTGGGCCGGGTGGGGGACTAGCGGCTGATGAGCAGTTCTTC
CDR3: CSAGPGGGLAADEQFF

length: 15
V: TRBV10-3
size: NA
J: TRBJ2-2
D: TRBD1
DNA: TGTGCCATCATGGGACAGGGTACGAACACCGGGGAGCTGTTTTTT
CDR3: CAIMGQGTNTGELFF

length: 15
V: TRBV6-1
size: NA
J: TRBJ1-2
D: TRBD1
DNA: TGTGCCAGCAGTGAAGTAGGGACAGGGCGCTATGGCTACACCTTC
CDR3: CASSEVGTGRYGYTF

length: 15
V: TRBV7-3
size: NA
J: TRBJ2-1
D: TRBD2
DNA: TGTGCCAGCAGCCGGGGACTAGCGGCCTACAATGAGCAGTTCTTC
CDR3: CASSRGLAAYNEQFF

length: 15
V: TRBV5-1
size: NA
J: TRBJ2-1
D: TRBD2
DNA: TGCGCCAGCAGCGGTAGGACTAGCGGCGGTAATGAGCAGTTCTTC
CDR3: CASSGRTSGGNEQFF

length: 13
V: TRBV27
size: NA
J: TRBJ2-1
D: NA
DNA: TGTGCCAGCAGTTTGGGGCCTAAAAATGAGCAGTTCTTC
CDR3: CASSLGPKNEQFF

length: 16
V: TRBV4-2
size: NA
J: TRBJ2-3
D: TRBD2
DNA: TGTGCCAGCAGCCAGGGACTAGCGGGGAGCACAGATACGCAGTATTTT
CDR3: CASSQGLAGSTDTQYF

length: 13
V: TRBV29-1
size: NA
J: TRBJ1-4
D: NA
DNA: TGCAGCGTCGGGACACCAACTAATGAAAAACTGTTTTTT
CDR3: CSVGTPTNEKLFF

length: 15
V: TRBV7-6
size: NA
J: TRBJ2-7
D: NA
DNA: TGTGCCAGCAGTCGATCTGTGACGGGAGACTACGAGCAGTACTTC
CDR3: CASSRSVTGDYEQYF

length: 13
V: TRBV28
size: NA
J: TRBJ2-5
D: TRBD1
DNA: TGTGCCAGCAGCCCGACAGGGTCCGAGACCCAGTACTTC
CDR3: CASSPTGSETQYF

length: 14
V: TRBV25-1
size: NA
J: TRBJ2-1
D: TRBD1
DNA: TGTGCCAGCAGGGAACCGGGACAGAACAATGAGCAGTTCTTC
CDR3: CASREPGQNNEQFF

length: 17
V: TRBV19
size: NA
J: TRBJ2-1
D: TRBD2
DNA: TGTGCCAGTAGTCAAGGACTAGCGGGTAAAACAAGGAATGAGCAGTTCTTC
CDR3: CASSQGLAGKTRNEQFF

length: 14
V: TRBV4-3
size: few
J: TRBJ2-7
D: NA
DNA: TGCGCCAGCAGCCAAGAGAGCGGCTCGGGAGAGCAGTACTTC
CDR3: CASSQESGSGEQYF

length: 14
V: TRBV2
size: NA
J: TRBJ2-3
D: NA
DNA: TGTGCCAGCAGTGAAAACTCATACACAGATACGCAGTATTTT
CDR3: CASSENSYTDTQYF

length: 14
V: TRBV27
size: NA
J: TRBJ2-1
D: NA
DNA: TGTGCCAGCAGTTTAGCGCCCCAGGGCAATGAGCAGTTCTTC
CDR3: CASSLAPQGNEQFF

length: 18
V: TRBV11-3
size: NA
J: TRBJ2-5
D: TRBD2
DNA: TGTGCCAGCAGCAATGCCTGGGGGGAGGGTCCGGTTGAGGAGACCCAGTACTTC
CDR3: CASSNAWGEGPVEETQYF

length: 18
V: TRBV4-1
size: NA
J: TRBJ2-7
D: TRBD2
DNA: TGCGCCAGCAGCCAAGATCTCGGGACTCTAGCGGGACTCTACGAGCAGTACTTC
CDR3: CASSQDLGTLAGLYEQYF

length: 15
V: TRBV11-1
size: NA
J: TRBJ2-2
D: TRBD1
DNA: TGTGCCAGCAGCCCCGGGACAGTGAACACCGGGGAGCTGTTTTTT
CDR3: CASSPGTVNTGELFF

length: 15
V: TRBV5-1
size: once
J: TRBJ1-3
D: NA
DNA: TGCGCCAGCCGTCTCCAACAGGGCTCTGGAAACACCATATATTTT
CDR3: CASRLQQGSGNTIYF

length: 16
V: TRBV15
size: NA
J: TRBJ2-5
D: TRBD1
DNA: TGTGCCACCAGCGGTAGACCGGGACAGGGGACGGAGACCCAGTACTTC
CDR3: CATSGRPGQGTETQYF

length: 11
V: TRBV2
size: NA
J: TRBJ2-7
D: NA
DNA: TGTGCCAGCAGTGAGAGGGTCGAGCAGTACTTC
CDR3: CASSERVEQYF

length: 13
V: TRBV19
size: NA
J: TRBJ2-7
D: NA
DNA: TGTGCCAGTAGTATGGGAGAAGGTTACGAGCAGTACTTC
CDR3: CASSMGEGYEQYF

length: 19
V: TRBV27
size: NA
J: TRBJ1-4
D: NA
DNA: TGTGCCAGCAGTCCCTCTTTGTTGCGGGGGCAGGGTATATCCGAAAAACTGTTTTTT
CDR3: CASSPSLLRGQGISEKLFF

length: 16
V: TRBV4-3
size: NA
J: TRBJ1-2
D: NA
DNA: TGCGCCAGCAGCCAAGGGTCGAGGCGGGGGCGCGGAGGCTACACCTTC
CDR3: CASSQGSRRGRGGYTF

length: 14
V: TRBV5-6
size: NA
J: TRBJ2-5
D: TRBD1
DNA: TGTGCCAGCAGCTCACAGGGGTCTCGGGAGACCCAGTACTTC
CDR3: CASSSQGSRETQYF

length: 14
V: TRBV27
size: NA
J: TRBJ1-1
D: TRBD1
DNA: TGTGCCAGCAGTACCCGGACAGGGAACACTGAAGCTTTCTTT
CDR3: CASSTRTGNTEAFF

length: 15
V: TRBV5-5
size: NA
J: TRBJ2-1
D: TRBD1
DNA: TGTGCCAGCGAAAGGACAGGGAGCTCCTACAATGAGCAGTTCTTC
CDR3: CASERTGSSYNEQFF

length: 16
V: TRBV7-3
size: NA
J: TRBJ2-3
D: NA
DNA: TGTGCCAGCAGCCCCCTTGGGGGGGCGCCTACAGATACGCAGTATTTT
CDR3: CASSPLGGAPTDTQYF

length: 15
V: TRBV25-1
size: NA
J: TRBJ1-6
D: NA
DNA: TGTGCCAGCAGTGAACCGGGGGGATTGAGGTCACCCCTCCACTTT
CDR3: CASSEPGGLRSPLHF

length: 15
V: TRBV4-1
size: NA
J: TRBJ2-7
D: NA
DNA: TGCGCCAGCAGCCACGCCCCAGGTGGGTCCTACGAGCAGTACTTC
CDR3: CASSHAPGGSYEQYF

length: 12
V: TRBV5-1
size: NA
J: TRBJ1-1
D: NA
DNA: TGCGCCAGCAGCGCCACACAGGGAAGGGCTTTCTTT
CDR3: CASSATQGRAFF